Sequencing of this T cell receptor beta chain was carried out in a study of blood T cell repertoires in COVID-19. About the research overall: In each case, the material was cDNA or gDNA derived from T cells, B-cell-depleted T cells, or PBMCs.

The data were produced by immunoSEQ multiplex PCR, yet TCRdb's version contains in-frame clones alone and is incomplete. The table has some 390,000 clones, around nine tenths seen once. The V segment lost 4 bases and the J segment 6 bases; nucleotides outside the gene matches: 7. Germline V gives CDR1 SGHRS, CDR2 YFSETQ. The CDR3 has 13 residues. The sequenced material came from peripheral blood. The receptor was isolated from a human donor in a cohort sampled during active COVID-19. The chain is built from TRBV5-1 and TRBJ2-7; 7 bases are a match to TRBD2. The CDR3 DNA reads TGCGCCAGCAGCGGACGGGAGGCAACCGAGCAGTACTTC. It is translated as CASSGREATEQYF.